The rows below give T cell receptor beta chains drawn from one sample of a study of blood T cells in healthy people across ages. TCRdb fed the 5' RACE reads into MiXCR, producing one record per CDR3 protein. This sample yields over 1,500,000 distinct CDR3 sequences, of which about two fifths are seen a single time; under 25% belongs to the top ten. The sample comprised blood. These receptors were collected from a human donor in good health. Both conserved end residues are part of each CDR3. The order of the fields is J gene, V gene, CDR3 length, D gene, clone size, CDR3 protein, CDR3 DNA. D genes are given only for firm matches. Expanded clones get a size class; other rows say once, few or many, or leave the size out.

J gene: TRBJ2-7; V gene: TRBV20-1; CDR3 length: 15; D gene: TRBD1; clone size: once; CDR3 protein: CSAADLRDRAYEQYF; CDR3 DNA: TGCAGTGCCGCGGACCTCCGGGACAGGGCCTACGAGCAGTACTTC
J gene: TRBJ2-7; V gene: TRBV5-5; CDR3 length: 15; D gene: .; clone size: .; CDR3 protein: CASSLFQGNGYEQYF; CDR3 DNA: TGTGCCAGCAGCTTATTTCAGGGGAACGGCTACGAGCAGTACTTC
J gene: TRBJ1-2; V gene: TRBV20-1; CDR3 length: 13; D gene: .; clone size: few; CDR3 protein: CSAIDYRHYGYTF; CDR3 DNA: TGCAGTGCTATCGACTACAGACACTATGGCTACACCTTC
J gene: TRBJ2-1; V gene: TRBV7-2; CDR3 length: 19; D gene: .; clone size: .; CDR3 protein: CASSLTWGRAAYSYNEQFF; CDR3 DNA: TGTGCCAGCAGCCTAACGTGGGGTCGGGCCGCGTACTCCTACAATGAGCAGTTCTTC
J gene: TRBJ1-5; V gene: TRBV10-3; CDR3 length: 15; D gene: .; clone size: .; CDR3 protein: CAISESTRQNQPQHF; CDR3 DNA: TGTGCCATCAGTGAGTCTACTAGACAGAATCAGCCCCAGCATTTT
J gene: TRBJ2-1; V gene: TRBV5-1; CDR3 length: 14; D gene: .; clone size: few; CDR3 protein: CASSPPGLYNEQVF; CDR3 DNA: TGCGCCAGCAGCCCCCCCGGACTCTACAATGAGCAGGTCTTC
J gene: TRBJ2-1; V gene: TRBV7-9; CDR3 length: 16; D gene: .; clone size: .; CDR3 protein: CASSSSTGYSYNEQFF; CDR3 DNA: TGTGCCAGCAGCTCATCGACGGGCTACTCCTACAATGAGCAGTTCTTC
J gene: TRBJ1-1; V gene: TRBV7-2; CDR3 length: 13; D gene: .; clone size: few; CDR3 protein: CASSFWGVTEAFF; CDR3 DNA: TGTGCCAGCAGCTTTTGGGGGGTGACTGAAGCTTTCTTT
J gene: TRBJ1-2; V gene: TRBV12-3/TRBV12-4; CDR3 length: 17; D gene: TRBD1; clone size: few; CDR3 protein: CASSFPRGTDLPDGYTF; CDR3 DNA: TGTGCCAGCAGTTTCCCACGAGGGACAGATCTCCCCGATGGCTACACCTTC
J gene: TRBJ1-5; V gene: TRBV6-6; CDR3 length: 14; D gene: .; clone size: .; CDR3 protein: CASRRGSGNQPQHF; CDR3 DNA: TGTGCCAGCAGAAGGGGTTCCGGCAATCAGCCCCAGCATTTT
J gene: TRBJ1-1; V gene: TRBV12-3/TRBV12-4; CDR3 length: 13; D gene: .; clone size: .; CDR3 protein: CASSLKGGSEAFF; CDR3 DNA: TGTGCCAGCAGTTTAAAGGGTGGAAGTGAAGCTTTCTTT
J gene: TRBJ2-2; V gene: TRBV28; CDR3 length: 15; D gene: TRBD2; clone size: once; CDR3 protein: CAGSLGGDFDGELFF; CDR3 DNA: TGTGCCGGCAGTTTGGGGGGGGATTTCGACGGGGAGCTGTTTTTT
J gene: TRBJ2-1; V gene: TRBV12-3/TRBV12-4; CDR3 length: 11; D gene: .; clone size: .; CDR3 protein: CAILRRLEQFF; CDR3 DNA: TGTGCCATACTACGACGGCTCGAGCAGTTCTTC
J gene: TRBJ1-1; V gene: TRBV29-1; CDR3 length: 12; D gene: .; clone size: once; CDR3 protein: CSVSSRGTEAFF; CDR3 DNA: TGCAGCGTCAGCTCCCGGGGCACTGAAGCTTTCTTT
J gene: TRBJ2-3; V gene: TRBV6-4; CDR3 length: 14; D gene: TRBD1; clone size: once; CDR3 protein: CASSGGQGGDAQYF; CDR3 DNA: TGTGCCAGCAGTGGGGGACAGGGTGGCGATGCGCAGTATTTT
J gene: TRBJ1-1; V gene: TRBV13; CDR3 length: 15; D gene: .; clone size: few; CDR3 protein: CASSLSGGAGTEAFF; CDR3 DNA: TGTGCCAGCAGCTTAAGCGGGGGCGCGGGAACTGAAGCTTTCTTT
J gene: TRBJ1-6; V gene: TRBV6-2/TRBV6-3; CDR3 length: 14; D gene: .; clone size: few; CDR3 protein: CASSYSRLSDRLHF; CDR3 DNA: TGTGCCAGCAGTTACTCACGATTAAGTGACCGGCTCCACTTT
J gene: TRBJ2-1; V gene: TRBV4-1; CDR3 length: 17; D gene: TRBD2; clone size: .; CDR3 protein: CASSQGLAGERNNEQFF; CDR3 DNA: TGCGCCAGCAGCCAAGGATTAGCGGGAGAGAGGAACAATGAGCAGTTCTTC
J gene: TRBJ2-7; V gene: TRBV7-2; CDR3 length: 14; D gene: TRBD1; clone size: .; CDR3 protein: CASRWDRFVYEQYF; CDR3 DNA: TGTGCCAGCCGGTGGGACAGGTTCGTCTACGAGCAGTACTTC
J gene: TRBJ2-7; V gene: TRBV5-6; CDR3 length: 14; D gene: .; clone size: .; CDR3 protein: CASSLGAVGHEQYF; CDR3 DNA: TGTGCCAGCAGCCTGGGTGCAGTGGGGCACGAGCAGTACTTC
J gene: TRBJ2-1; V gene: TRBV6-5; CDR3 length: 16; D gene: TRBD2; clone size: .; CDR3 protein: CASSYPASGGGDEQFF; CDR3 DNA: TGTGCCAGCAGTTACCCGGCTAGCGGGGGGGGCGATGAGCAGTTCTTC
J gene: TRBJ2-1; V gene: TRBV6-5; CDR3 length: 13; D gene: .; clone size: few; CDR3 protein: CASCAALYNEQFF; CDR3 DNA: TGTGCCAGCTGCGCGGCACTCTACAATGAGCAGTTCTTC
J gene: TRBJ2-5; V gene: TRBV5-4; CDR3 length: 13; D gene: TRBD1; clone size: .; CDR3 protein: CASSEDRSGTQYF; CDR3 DNA: TGTGCCAGCAGCGAGGACAGGTCGGGGACCCAGTACTTC
J gene: TRBJ2-7; V gene: TRBV7-2; CDR3 length: 14; D gene: .; clone size: .; CDR3 protein: CASSPQGTGNEQYF; CDR3 DNA: TGTGCCAGCAGCCCGCAGGGGACGGGGAATGAGCAGTACTTC
J gene: TRBJ1-2; V gene: TRBV6-4; CDR3 length: 17; D gene: .; clone size: .; CDR3 protein: CASSDSGSGTDPSGYTF; CDR3 DNA: TGTGCCAGCAGTGACTCAGGGAGCGGCACCGACCCGAGCGGCTACACCTTC
J gene: TRBJ2-1; V gene: TRBV6-5; CDR3 length: 14; D gene: TRBD1; clone size: .; CDR3 protein: CASSKRQGSYEQFF; CDR3 DNA: TGTGCCAGCAGCAAGAGACAGGGTAGTTACGAGCAGTTCTTC
J gene: TRBJ2-7; V gene: TRBV11-2; CDR3 length: 15; D gene: TRBD1; clone size: few; CDR3 protein: CASSLTGGGGFEQYF; CDR3 DNA: TGTGCCAGCAGCCTAACAGGGGGCGGAGGTTTCGAGCAGTACTTC
J gene: TRBJ1-4; V gene: TRBV18; CDR3 length: 14; D gene: .; clone size: few; CDR3 protein: CASSPSDGNEKLFF; CDR3 DNA: TGTGCCAGCTCACCATCCGACGGGAATGAAAAACTGTTTTTT
J gene: TRBJ2-1; V gene: TRBV24-1; CDR3 length: 16; D gene: TRBD2; clone size: .; CDR3 protein: CATSDLQPSGGRRQFF; CDR3 DNA: TGTGCCACCAGTGATTTGCAGCCTAGCGGGGGCCGTAGGCAGTTCTTC
J gene: TRBJ2-1; V gene: TRBV9; CDR3 length: 13; D gene: .; clone size: once; CDR3 protein: CASSVEASGEQFF; CDR3 DNA: TGTGCCAGCAGCGTAGAAGCCAGCGGTGAGCAGTTCTTC
J gene: TRBJ2-3; V gene: TRBV10-3; CDR3 length: 13; D gene: .; clone size: few; CDR3 protein: CAISDSGTDTQYF; CDR3 DNA: TGTGCCATCAGTGACTCGGGCACAGATACGCAGTATTTT
J gene: TRBJ2-7; V gene: TRBV29-1; CDR3 length: 15; D gene: TRBD2; clone size: many; CDR3 protein: CSVMGTSGRTKEQYF; CDR3 DNA: TGCAGCGTGATGGGCACTAGCGGAAGAACTAAGGAGCAGTACTTC
J gene: TRBJ2-7; V gene: TRBV24-1; CDR3 length: 11; D gene: .; clone size: .; CDR3 protein: CATSTTYEQYF; CDR3 DNA: TGTGCCACCTCTACTACCTACGAGCAGTACTTC
J gene: TRBJ2-5; V gene: TRBV10-3; CDR3 length: 13; D gene: .; clone size: .; CDR3 protein: CAIRRDLGETQYF; CDR3 DNA: TGTGCCATCAGGCGGGACCTAGGGGAGACCCAGTACTTC
J gene: TRBJ1-2; V gene: TRBV7-2; CDR3 length: 13; D gene: TRBD1; clone size: .; CDR3 protein: CASSRDRGYGCTF; CDR3 DNA: TGTGCCAGCAGCAGGGACAGGGGCTATGGCTGCACCTTC
J gene: TRBJ2-1; V gene: TRBV7-8; CDR3 length: 15; D gene: TRBD1; clone size: few; CDR3 protein: CASSFQTGVYNEQFF; CDR3 DNA: TGTGCCAGCAGCTTCCAGACAGGGGTCTACAATGAGCAGTTCTTC
J gene: TRBJ2-1; V gene: TRBV29-1; CDR3 length: 16; D gene: .; clone size: few; CDR3 protein: CSVRGGTVSSYNEQFF; CDR3 DNA: TGCAGCGTTCGGGGAGGAACCGTAAGCTCCTACAATGAGCAGTTCTTC
J gene: TRBJ2-1; V gene: TRBV7-9; CDR3 length: 14; D gene: .; clone size: .; CDR3 protein: CASSLEDRGDEQFF; CDR3 DNA: TGTGCCAGCAGCTTAGAGGATAGAGGGGATGAGCAGTTCTTC
J gene: TRBJ2-3; V gene: TRBV7-2; CDR3 length: 15; D gene: .; clone size: .; CDR3 protein: CASSLNGAEGDTQYF; CDR3 DNA: TGTGCCAGCAGCTTGAATGGGGCCGAGGGAGATACGCAGTATTTT
J gene: TRBJ1-2; V gene: TRBV5-1; CDR3 length: 17; D gene: TRBD1; clone size: .; CDR3 protein: CASSLGPGLTGTRGYTF; CDR3 DNA: TGCGCCAGCAGCTTGGGTCCCGGACTGACAGGGACTAGGGGCTACACCTTC
J gene: TRBJ1-5; V gene: TRBV5-1; CDR3 length: 15; D gene: .; clone size: once; CDR3 protein: CASSLCGGSGQPQHF; CDR3 DNA: TGCGCCAGCAGCTTGTGTGGGGGCTCGGGTCAGCCCCAGCATTTT
J gene: TRBJ2-3; V gene: TRBV27; CDR3 length: 14; D gene: TRBD2; clone size: .; CDR3 protein: CASSLGLAGTTQYF; CDR3 DNA: TGTGCCAGCAGTTTGGGGCTAGCGGGGACTACGCAGTATTTT
J gene: TRBJ2-1; V gene: TRBV7-2; CDR3 length: 15; D gene: .; clone size: many; CDR3 protein: CASSLMGGPGNEQFF; CDR3 DNA: TGTGCCAGCAGCTTAATGGGGGGGCCCGGGAATGAGCAGTTCTTC
J gene: TRBJ2-7; V gene: TRBV6-2/TRBV6-3; CDR3 length: 13; D gene: .; clone size: once; CDR3 protein: CACSEVGTYEQYF; CDR3 DNA: TGTGCCTGCAGTGAAGTTGGGACCTACGAGCAGTACTTC
J gene: TRBJ1-2; V gene: TRBV12-3/TRBV12-4; CDR3 length: 13; D gene: .; clone size: .; CDR3 protein: CASSLARISGYTF; CDR3 DNA: TGTGCCAGCAGTTTAGCCAGGATTAGCGGCTACACCTTC
J gene: TRBJ2-3; V gene: TRBV9; CDR3 length: 14; D gene: .; clone size: .; CDR3 protein: CVSSVGSSLFSQYF; CDR3 DNA: TGTGTCAGCAGCGTTGGCTCATCCCTTTTCTCGCAGTATTTT
J gene: TRBJ1-2; V gene: TRBV28; CDR3 length: 13; D gene: .; clone size: many; CDR3 protein: CASSLGTGLGYTF; CDR3 DNA: TGCGCCAGCAGCTTGGGTACAGGTCTTGGCTACACCTTC
J gene: TRBJ2-7; V gene: TRBV4-1; CDR3 length: 14; D gene: TRBD2; clone size: .; CDR3 protein: CASSQEREGYEQYF; CDR3 DNA: TGCGCCAGCAGCCAAGAAAGGGAGGGCTACGAGCAGTACTTC
J gene: TRBJ2-3; V gene: TRBV2; CDR3 length: 16; D gene: TRBD2; clone size: .; CDR3 protein: CASSDDGGGSTDTQYF; CDR3 DNA: TGTGCCAGCAGTGATGATGGCGGGGGGAGCACAGATACGCAGTATTTT
J gene: TRBJ1-5; V gene: TRBV28; CDR3 length: 13; D gene: .; clone size: .; CDR3 protein: CASSLAVYQPQHF; CDR3 DNA: TGTGCCAGCAGCCTTGCCGTCTATCAGCCCCAGCATTTT
J gene: TRBJ2-3; V gene: TRBV20-1; CDR3 length: 12; D gene: .; clone size: .; CDR3 protein: CSAIRGTDTQYF; CDR3 DNA: TGCAGTGCTATAAGGGGCACAGATACGCAGTATTTT